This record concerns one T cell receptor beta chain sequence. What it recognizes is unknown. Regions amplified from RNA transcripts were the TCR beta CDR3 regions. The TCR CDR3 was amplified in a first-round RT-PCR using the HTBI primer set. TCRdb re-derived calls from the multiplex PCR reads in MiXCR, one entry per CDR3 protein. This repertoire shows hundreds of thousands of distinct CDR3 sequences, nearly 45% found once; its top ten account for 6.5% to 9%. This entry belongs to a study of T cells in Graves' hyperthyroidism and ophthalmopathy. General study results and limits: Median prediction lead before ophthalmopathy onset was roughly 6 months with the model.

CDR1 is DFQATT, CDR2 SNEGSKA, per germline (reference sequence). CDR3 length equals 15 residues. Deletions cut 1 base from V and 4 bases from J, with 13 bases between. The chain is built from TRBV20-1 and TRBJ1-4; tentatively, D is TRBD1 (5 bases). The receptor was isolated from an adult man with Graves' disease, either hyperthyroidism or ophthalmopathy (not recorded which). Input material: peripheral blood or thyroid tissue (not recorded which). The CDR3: CSARASTALNEKLFF. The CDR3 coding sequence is TGCAGTGCTAGAGCGTCGACAGCCCTTAATGAAAAACTGTTTTTT.